These 23 T cell receptor beta chains were all obtained from the same sample, sequenced in a study of blood T cell repertoires in COVID-19. The assay was immunoSEQ multiplex PCR, and TCRdb's table has in-frame clones only and misses some. The data hold 150,000 to 200,000 clones, with roughly nine tenths observed a single time. Sequenced: peripheral blood. Every receptor here comes from a man aged 18 to 29 who had recovered from COVID-19.

V gene TRBV19 combines with J gene TRBJ1-1, with a weak D call TRBD1 (6 bases). Trimming removed 8 bases from V and 10 bases from J, with 20 bases in between. Germline CDR1 reads LNHDA; CDR2 reads SQIVND (reference sequence). The CDR3 length is 13 residues. CDR3 amino acids: CASEGDKRALAFF. The DNA of the CDR3 is TGTGCCAGTGAGGGGGACAAGAGGGCGTTAGCTTTCTTT.

The chain combines TRBV6-5 with TRBJ2-7, with 8 bases that match TRBD2. This CDR3 has 11 residues. J lost 6 bases, V lost 10 bases, and 5 bases had no gene match. Germline V gives CDR1 MNHEY, CDR2 SVGAGI. The CDR3 sequence is CAIGGGPEQYF. CDR3 nucleotides: TGTGCCATTGGCGGGGGGCCCGAGCAGTACTTC.

This chain joins TRBV4-1 and TRBJ2-5; D is possibly TRBD1 (7 bases). The CDR3 has 15 residues. Germline V CDR1 and CDR2: MGHRA, YSYEKL. Trimming took 0 bases from V and 4 from J, leaving 12 bases between them. The CDR3 is CASSQDQGGSETQYF. In DNA form, the CDR3 reads TGCGCCAGCAGCCAAGACCAGGGGGGATCAGAGACCCAGTACTTC.

This clone was seen once. The V call is TRBV21-1, the J call TRBJ2-3; the table's TRBD1 call for D was not verified on the DNA. TRBV21-1 is a recognized pseudogene. The CDR3 contains 16 residues. CDR3 sequence reads: CASSKGGETGVDTQYF. The CDR3 DNA reads TGTGCCAGCAGCAAAGGCGGCGAGACAGGGGTTGATACGCAGTATTTT.

The chain combines TRBV30 with TRBJ2-5; 7 bases line up with TRBD1. CDR1 and CDR2 from the germline V gene are GTSNPN and SVGIG (reference sequence). J lost 1 base, V lost 2 bases, and 1 base had no gene match. The CDR3 has 13 residues. The CDR3 DNA sequence: TGTGCCTGGAGTACAGGGGCCCAAGAGACCCAGTACTTC. As protein: CAWSTGAQETQYF.

This clone has just one count. CDR3: CASSPIRGMGLLTF. DNA for the CDR3: TGTGCCAGCAGCCCAATCCGGGGGATGGGGCTCCTGACTTTC. The chain is built from TRBV6-6 and TRBJ2-6, with a tentative D call TRBD2 (6 bases). Trimming shortened V by 6 bases and J by 14 bases, and 20 bases separated the two germline ends. Germline assignment: CDR1 MNHNY and CDR2 SVGAGI (reference sequence). This CDR3 region has 14 residues.

This clone came up once. The chain links TRBV7-2 to TRBJ2-5; 7 nucleotides line up with TRBD1. Germline V gene data show CDR1 as SGHTA and CDR2 as FQGNSA. The CDR3 is made up of 15 amino acids. V shed 5 bases, J shed 1 base, and the junction held 7 bases outside the gene matches. This CDR3 reads CASSADRVRQETQYF. In DNA, the CDR3 is TGTGCCAGCAGCGCCGACAGGGTCCGCCAAGAGACCCAGTACTTC. The full variable domain, in which reference TRBV7-2 and TRBJ2-5 provide the parts outside the CDR3, is GAGVSQSPSNKVTEKGKDVELRCDPISGHTALYWYRQSLGQGLEFLIYFQGNSAPDKSGLPSDRFSAERTGGSVSTLTIQRTQQEDSAVYLCASSADRVRQETQYFGPGTRLLVL.

This clone was recorded only once. V is TRBV9 and J is TRBJ2-7; no definite D call. V lost 0 bases to trimming and J lost 6 bases, with 10 bases between them. Germline CDR1 SGDLS, CDR2 YYNGEE. This CDR3 contains 13 residues. The CDR3 loop reads CASSVAASGEQYF. CDR3 bases: TGTGCCAGCAGCGTAGCTGCCTCGGGCGAGCAGTACTTC.

The rearrangement links TRBV6-2 or TRBV6-3 to TRBJ2-7, with 7 bases lining up with TRBD2. Germline loops: CDR1 MNHEY, CDR2 SVGEGT. V was clipped by 2 bases and J by 2 bases; unmatched bases: 6. The CDR3 length is 15 residues. CDR3 DNA sequence: TGTGCCAGCAGTTACGATCCTAGCGGTCCCTACGAGCAGTACTTC. Its protein is CASSYDPSGPYEQYF.

The rearrangement links TRBV19 to TRBJ2-2; D perhaps matches TRBD1 (6 bases). There are 17 residues in the CDR3. The V end lost 5 bases, the J end lost 1 base, and 17 bases lay between the germline ends. Per germline, CDR1 LNHDA and CDR2 SQIVND (reference sequence). The CDR3 bases are TGTGCCAGTAGTTTGCGGACAGCAAGAATGAACACCGGGGAGCTGTTTTTT. It translates to CASSLRTARMNTGELFF.

The chain recombines TRBV10-3 with TRBJ2-7, with a possible D match to TRBD1 (5 bases). Trimming took 3 bases from V and 3 from J, leaving 9 bases between them. The CDR3 runs 13 residues. From germline, CDR1 is ENHRY and CDR2 SYGVKD. The CDR3 coding sequence is TGTGCCATCAGTGATGGGGCGATCTACGAGCAGTACTTC. Its translation: CAISDGAIYEQYF.

This rearrangement joins TRBV2 to TRBJ2-3; perhaps TRBD1 as D (6 bases). Germline V gene lookup returns CDR1 SNHLY and CDR2 FYNNEI. CDR3 size: 15 residues. The V gene lost 7 bases and the J gene lost 5 bases, with 19 bases spanning the gap. CDR3 sequence (DNA): TGTGCCAGCAATGGACAGTTAGGGCGTCAAGATACGCAGTATTTT. Translated, it gives CASNGQLGRQDTQYF.

The chain couples TRBV5-6 to TRBJ1-6; D is perhaps TRBD1 (6 bases). V was trimmed by 2 bases and J by 8 bases, leaving 11 bases between them. The CDR3 consists of 14 residues. CDR1 and CDR2 (germline): SGHDT, YYEEEE. DNA of the CDR3: TGTGCCAGCAGCTTTCGGACAGAGTATTCACCCCTCCACTTT. Its protein is CASSFRTEYSPLHF.

The gene calls are TRBV24-1 and TRBJ2-5, with D possibly matching TRBD2 (7 bases). The V end lost 3 bases, the J end lost 5 bases, and 18 bases lay between the germline ends. Germline V CDR1 and CDR2: KGHDR, SFDVKD. There are 16 residues in the CDR3. CDR3 loop: CATSDPVGGGLETQYF. For the CDR3, the DNA is TGTGCCACCAGTGATCCGGTGGGAGGGGGGTTGGAGACCCAGTACTTC.

The chain employs TRBV7-2 and TRBJ2-1; 7 bases are shared with TRBD2. In germline, CDR1 is SGHTA, CDR2 FQGNSA. Germline trimming cut 5 bases from V and 10 bases from J; bases unmatched to any gene: 2. This CDR3 has 11 amino acids. The CDR3 nucleotides read TGTGCCAGCAGCCGGACTAGAGAGCAGTTCTTC. Protein product: CASSRTREQFF.

This clone was detected once. V and J are TRBV11-2 and TRBJ1-5, with D possibly TRBD1 on 5 matching bases. From germline, CDR1 is SGHAT and CDR2 FQNNGV. The V gene lost 5 bases and the J gene lost 4 bases, with 12 bases spanning the gap. The CDR3 is 14 amino acids. CDR3 nucleotides: TGTGCCAGCAGCAGAGATCAGGGAAATCAGCCCCAGCATTTT. Protein product: CASSRDQGNQPQHF.

This clone was detected only once. The chain employs TRBV6-2 or TRBV6-3 and TRBJ2-2, with no clear D. The CDR3 sequence is 15 residues long. Germline CDR1 reads MNHEY; CDR2 reads SVGEGT. The V and J ends lost 2 bases and 6 bases respectively, with 13 bases between them. The CDR3 DNA reads TGTGCCAGCAGTTACCGGATCACAGAACCCGGGGAGCTGTTTTTT. It yields the protein CASSYRITEPGELFF.

This chain joins TRBV4-2 and TRBJ2-1; TRBD2 matches at 9 bases. CDR3 length: 15 residues. V lost 4 bases and J lost 10; bases outside the gene matches: 11. Germline lookup yields CDR1 LGHNA and CDR2 YNFKEQ. The CDR3 nucleotides read TGTGCCAGCAGCCCATCCGGGACTAGCTTCTTAGAGCAGTTCTTC. It yields the protein CASSPSGTSFLEQFF.

This rearrangement joins TRBV28 to TRBJ1-6, with unresolved D. Germline CDR1 reads MDHEN; CDR2 reads SYDVKM. The CDR3 runs 14 residues. V shed 9 bases and J shed 9 bases, with 18 bases lying between them. The CDR3 bases are TGTGCCAGTGTTTTACGGCGGATTAGTTCACCCCTCCACTTT. Protein product: CASVLRRISSPLHF.

The chain has TRBV18 and TRBJ2-7, with 9 bases fitting TRBD2. Germline V CDR1 and CDR2: KGHSH, LQKENI. CDR3 length equals 15 residues. With V trimmed by 3 bases and J by 4 bases, 7 bases remained unmatched. This chain's CDR3 is CASSPGGRAGYEQYF. The CDR3 bases are TGTGCCAGCTCACCCGGCGGGAGGGCCGGTTACGAGCAGTACTTC. The entire variable domain, with the rest obtained from reference TRBV18 and TRBJ2-7, is as follows: NAGVMQNPRHLVRRRGQEARLRCSPMKGHSHVYWYRQLPEEGLKFMVYLQKENIIDESGMPKERFSAEFPKEGPSILRIQQVVRGDSAAYFCASSPGGRAGYEQYFGPGTRLTVT.

The chain uses TRBV18 and TRBJ2-2; 9 bases map to TRBD2. The CDR3 length is 17 residues. CDR1 is KGHSH and CDR2 is LQKENI in the germline V gene. J was trimmed by 4 bases and V by 3 bases; bases with no gene match: 9. In nucleotides, the CDR3 is TGTGCCAGCTCACCCCTCGGGGTAGCGGGAGTCACCGGGGAGCTGTTTTTT. Encoded protein: CASSPLGVAGVTGELFF.

In regard to this clone: Other DNA sequences in the same sample also yield this CDR3. The genes are TRBV5-1 and TRBJ1-1; D possibly corresponds to TRBD1 (6 bases). The ends were cut back, 0 bases at V and 1 base at J, with 7 bases in the middle. The CDR3 length is 14 residues. The germline gives CDR1 SGHRS, CDR2 YFSETQ. The CDR3 sequence is CASSLVGGNTEAFF. For the CDR3, the DNA is TGCGCCAGCAGCTTGGTAGGGGGGAACACTGAAGCTTTCTTT.

J is TRBJ2-1 and V is TRBV5-4, with 10 bases identical to TRBD2. Germline V gives CDR1 SGHNT, CDR2 YYREEE (reference sequence). V trimming: 4 bases; J trimming: 5 bases; junction bases outside the gene matches: 6. The CDR3 covers 15 residues. The CDR3 is CASSPTSGTDNEQFF. The CDR3 DNA sequence: TGTGCCAGCAGCCCTACTAGCGGGACAGACAATGAGCAGTTCTTC.